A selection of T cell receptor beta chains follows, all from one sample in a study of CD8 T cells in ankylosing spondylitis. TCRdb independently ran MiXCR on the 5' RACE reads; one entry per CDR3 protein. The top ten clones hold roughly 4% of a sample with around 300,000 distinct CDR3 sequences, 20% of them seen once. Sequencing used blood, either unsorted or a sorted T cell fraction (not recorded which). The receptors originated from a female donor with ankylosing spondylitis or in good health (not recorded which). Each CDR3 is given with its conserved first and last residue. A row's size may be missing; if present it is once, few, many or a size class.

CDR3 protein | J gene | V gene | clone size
CRADGPQVNEQFF | TRBJ2-1 | TRBV20-1 | .
CASSSRPGTSGTIYEQYF | TRBJ2-7 | TRBV28 | .
CASSGDRATEAFF | TRBJ1-1 | TRBV6-2/TRBV6-3 | .
CASSSRTSGMFFSTDTQYF | TRBJ2-3 | TRBV11-2 | .
CAIGGSSTDTQYF | TRBJ2-3 | TRBV10-3 | many
CASTRGNTDTQYF | TRBJ2-3 | TRBV5-5 | .
CASSMGGRSTDTQYF | TRBJ2-3 | TRBV19 | .
CASSAFATTDTQYF | TRBJ2-3 | TRBV3-1 | few
CASSRSGLAGSNEQFF | TRBJ2-1 | TRBV6-1 | few
CASSRGGDWAQETQYF | TRBJ2-5 | TRBV7-9 | few
CASSLLGERVYEQYF | TRBJ2-7 | TRBV5-1 | .
CASSEGYSGANVLTF | TRBJ2-6 | TRBV6-1 | .
CATMRILGVEAFF | TRBJ1-1 | TRBV6-1 | .
CATSDRAGLSYNEQFF | TRBJ2-1 | TRBV24-1 | .
CASSSSPGRRGETQYF | TRBJ2-5 | TRBV5-1 | .
CASSPGDIADTQYF | TRBJ2-3 | TRBV18 | .
CSVPAVGYNEQFF | TRBJ2-1 | TRBV29-1 | many
CATSDLQGASGTNEQFF | TRBJ2-1 | TRBV24-1 | few
CASSLQGGGTDTQYF | TRBJ2-3 | TRBV28 | .
CASSRTGQGNQPQHF | TRBJ1-5 | TRBV28 | few
CASSYSDRVESPLHF | TRBJ1-6 | TRBV6-5 | many
CASSYSTSARSNEQFF | TRBJ2-1 | TRBV6-5 | few
CASTHGGLVQPQHF | TRBJ1-5 | TRBV6-2/TRBV6-3 | .
CASSLADLPYYEQYF | TRBJ2-7 | TRBV7-2 | .
CASSSTRSGNEKLFF | TRBJ1-4 | TRBV6-2/TRBV6-3 | .
CASSLKRRGTRWWEQFF | TRBJ2-1 | TRBV12-3/TRBV12-4 | .
CASSSTAGTGDYEQYF | TRBJ2-7 | TRBV18 | few
CASSLGTGGGHSNQPQHF | TRBJ1-5 | TRBV7-6 | few
CASTLGQANTGELFF | TRBJ2-2 | TRBV5-1 | .
CSVVVVNEQFF | TRBJ2-1 | TRBV20-1 | few
CSALRESGPGEQFF | TRBJ2-1 | TRBV20-1 | .
CASRPTWVTGELFF | TRBJ2-2 | TRBV12-3/TRBV12-4 | few
CASSLPGVHEQYF | TRBJ2-7 | TRBV27 | .
CAITPTSGSETQYF | TRBJ2-5 | TRBV6-2/TRBV6-3 | .
CAIRQIGGTEAFF | TRBJ1-1 | TRBV10-3 | many
CATSREPGTYNEQFF | TRBJ2-1 | TRBV15 | .
CASSQEGASNTGELFF | TRBJ2-2 | TRBV4-3 | .
CASSYSTRDGKNTEAFF | TRBJ1-1 | TRBV6-5 | .
CASRALLAGGPSPYYEQYF | TRBJ2-7 | TRBV6-2/TRBV6-3 | many
CSARALAGTKRPQHF | TRBJ1-5 | TRBV20-1 | .
CASSTGASPGGEQYF | TRBJ2-7 | TRBV5-1 | .